What follows are 24 T cell receptor beta chains derived from one specimen sequenced in a study of prognosis after radiotherapy for stage I lung cancer. Multiplex PCR in two rounds served to amplify TCR beta CDR3 from genomic DNA. Amplification in first-round PCR relied on primers specific to each TRBV and TRBJ gene. TCRdb processed the multiplex PCR reads anew with MiXCR; each CDR3 protein has one entry. The sample lists around 26,000 distinct CDR3 sequences, about 45% occurring once. Specimen: PBMCs, collected before or after stereotactic body radiation therapy (not recorded which). The receptor source for this set is a donor of 50 years or more with non-small cell lung cancer.

Notes on this clonotype: With a much larger clone just one base away, this may be a read error. V and J are TRBV9 and TRBJ2-3, with TRBD2 identical over 13 bases. Germline CDR1 SGDLS, CDR2 YYNGEE. V shed 4 bases and J 3 bases; nucleotides not matched to a gene: 11. This CDR3 comprises 18 residues. CDR3 region: CASSSQTPTSGGTDTQYF. CDR3 bases: TGTGCCAGCAGCTCGCAGACCCCGACTAGCGGGGGGACAGATACGCAGTATTTT.

The V gene is TRBV6-2 or TRBV6-3, the J gene TRBJ2-3; 9 bases align to TRBD1. V dropped 5 bases and J dropped 4; count of bases not matched to a gene: 4. The CDR3 is made up of 14 amino acids. The germline V gene encodes CDR1 MNHEY and CDR2 SVGEGT. The CDR3 loop reads CASSATGGPDTQYF. The CDR3 DNA is TGTGCCAGCAGTGCGACAGGGGGACCAGATACGCAGTATTTT.

This clonotype was picked up many times. This chain connects TRBV4-1 to TRBJ2-2, with D hard to call. The CDR3 covers 13 residues. CDR1 is MGHRA, CDR2 YSYEKL, per germline. Trimming cost V 0 bases and J 6 bases, with 5 bases left between them. CDR3 DNA sequence: TGCGCCAGCAGCCAAGAGGGCTCCGGGGAGCTGTTTTTT. Residues: CASSQEGSGELFF.

This clonotype was seen a few times. With a far larger clone one base away, a read error is the likely cause. No conserved phenylalanine or tryptophan is present at the end of the CDR3, so a read error is the likely explanation. This chain links TRBV6-1 with TRBJ2-6; 9 nucleotides agree with TRBD2. V lost 1 base to trimming and J lost 3 bases; unmatched junction nucleotides: 4. The CDR3 has 17 residues. CDR1 and CDR2 from the germline V gene are MNHNS and SASEGT. The CDR3 sequence: CASSEGPAGGGANVLTS. The CDR3 nucleotides read TGTGCCAGCAGTGAAGGCCCAGCGGGAGGTGGGGCCAACGTCCTGACTTCC.

CDR3 sequence reads: CASSKWGGQETQYF. The CDR3 region has the DNA TGTGCCAGCAGTAAATGGGGGGGGCAAGAGACCCAGTACTTC. The V gene is TRBV6-2 or TRBV6-3, the J gene TRBJ2-5; 7 bases agree with TRBD2. CDR1 and CDR2 (germline): MNHEY, SVGEGT. The CDR3 extends over 14 amino acids. V lost 5 bases, J lost 2 bases, and 5 bases stayed unmatched.

Many counts were recorded for this clonotype. The chain employs TRBV11-3 and TRBJ2-3, with D unresolved. V lost 1 base, J lost 0 bases, and 8 bases lay in between. CDR3 size: 15 residues. Germline V CDR1 and CDR2: SGHNT, YENEEA. The DNA for the CDR3 is TGTGCCAGCAGCTTAGGTGGGATAAGCACAGATACGCAGTATTTT. Its translation: CASSLGGISTDTQYF.

Points on this clonotype: A junction boundary mismatches the germline segment, possibly from a read error. The rearrangement uses TRBV15 and TRBJ1-4; D is possibly TRBD1 (6 bases). Per the germline V gene, CDR1 is LNHNV and CDR2 is YYDKDF (reference sequence). The CDR3 spans 15 residues. This CDR3 is CATNRDWGHNEELFF. Written as DNA, the CDR3 is TGTGCCACCAACAGAGATTGGGGACATAATGAAGAACTGTTTTTT.

In the case of this clonotype: A much larger clone is a single base away; this may be a read error. The chain uses TRBV5-6 and TRBJ2-3; 7 bases fit TRBD2. Germline V gene sequence: CDR1 SGHDT, CDR2 YYEEEE. The CDR3 length is 18 residues. CDR3 nucleotides: TGTGCCAGCAGCTTAGGGTGGTCTAGCGGTTTTGGCACAGATACGCATTATTTT. It translates to CASSLGWSSGFGTDTHYF. Complete variable domain (other parts from reference TRBV5-6 and TRBJ2-3): DAGVTQSPTHLIKTRGQQVTLRCSPKSGHDTVSWYQQALGQGPQFIFQYYEEEERQRGNFPDRFSGHQFPNYSSELNVNALLLGDSALYLCASSLGWSSGFGTDTHYFGPGTRLTVL.

Details on this clonotype: The likely explanation is a read error, given a far larger clone one base away. The rearrangement uses TRBV6-1 and TRBJ2-7; D gene ambiguous. Germline V gives CDR1 MNHNS, CDR2 SASEGT. Trimming stripped 5 bases from V and 1 base from J, with 15 bases between. The CDR3 is made up of 15 amino acids. In DNA, the CDR3 is TGTGCCAGCAGTTACAGAGGAGCAAGTTCCTACGAGCAGTACTTC. Translating it yields CASSYRGASSYEQYF.

The V gene is TRBV10-1, the J gene TRBJ1-2; no clear D. Germline V gene lookup returns CDR1 WNHNN and CDR2 SYGVQD (reference sequence). The CDR3 runs 14 residues. V gave up 6 bases and J gave up 5 bases, with 16 bases separating them. The DNA for the CDR3 is TGCGCCAGCAGAAAAGACTGGGCAAGGTATGGCTACACCTTC. Residues: CASRKDWARYGYTF.

Ten or more counts support this clonotype. The J gene is TRBJ2-6, the V gene TRBV18, with no clear D. The CDR3 has 16 amino acids. V lost 2 bases and J 0 bases, leaving 8 bases between the germline ends. CDR1 and CDR2 (germline): KGHSH, LQKENI. The CDR3 reads CASSPRPDSGANVLTF. CDR3 DNA: TGTGCCAGCTCACCAAGGCCGGACTCTGGGGCCAACGTCCTGACTTTC.

This clonotype was seen repeatedly, ten times or more. The CDR3 reads CASSPGGGGLYEQYF. The CDR3 bases are TGTGCCAGCAGCCCCGGGGGGGGGGGGCTTTACGAGCAGTACTTC. V is TRBV9 and J is TRBJ2-7; the match to TRBD2 covers 8 bases. The CDR3 is 15 residues long. Germline trimming cut 4 bases from V and 4 bases from J; bases unmatched to any gene: 10. In germline, CDR1 is SGDLS, CDR2 YYNGEE.

The sample holds many counts of this clonotype. The chain recombines TRBV25-1 with TRBJ2-7; tentative D call: TRBD1 (6 bases). V dropped 4 bases and J dropped 5 bases, with 18 bases sitting between them. CDR3 length: 15 residues. CDR1 is MGHDK and CDR2 is SYGVNS in the germline V gene. The CDR3 region has the DNA TGTGCCAGCAGTGGCTCCGGGACACTTAGTCACGAGCAGTACTTC. Amino acid sequence: CASSGSGTLSHEQYF.

This clonotype is medium-sized in the sample. The chain recombines TRBV19 with TRBJ2-5; 9 bases are a match to TRBD1. Germline V gene data show CDR1 as LNHDA and CDR2 as SQIVND (reference sequence). V shed 0 bases, J shed 4 bases, and the junction held 3 bases outside the gene matches. The CDR3 has 15 amino acids. The chain's CDR3 is CASSIEGQGLETQYF. As DNA, the CDR3 is TGTGCCAGTAGTATAGAGGGACAGGGTTTAGAGACCCAGTACTTC. Full variable domain (rest looked up from reference TRBV19 and TRBJ2-5): DGGITQSPKYLFRKEGQNVTLSCEQNLNHDAMYWYRQDPGQGLRLIYYSQIVNDFQKGDIAEGYSVSREKKESFPLTVTSAQKNPTAFYLCASSIEGQGLETQYFGPGTRLLVL.

This clonotype showed up many times. V gene TRBV7-2 combines with J gene TRBJ2-5; D tentatively reads TRBD1 or TRBD2 (6 bases each). Germline V CDR1 and CDR2: SGHTA, FQGNSA. Trimming pared 1 base from V and 13 bases from J, leaving 16 bases between. This CDR3 is built from 13 residues. CDR3 sequence: CASSLDGGRTMYF. The DNA for the CDR3 is TGTGCCAGCAGCTTAGATGGGGGGCGGACTATGTACTTC.

The chain is built from TRBV11-1 and TRBJ1-3; D may be TRBD1 (5 bases). Germline V gene sequence: CDR1 SGHAT, CDR2 FQDESV (reference sequence). The CDR3 extends over 16 amino acids. With 3 bases removed from V and 0 bases from J, the gap between germline ends came to 12 bases. The CDR3 sequence: CASSFSDTSSGNTIYF. CDR3 nucleotide sequence: TGTGCCAGCAGCTTCTCGGACACCTCCTCTGGAAACACCATATATTTT.

This clonotype has a count of ten or more. The V gene is TRBV30, the J gene TRBJ2-2; D remains ambiguous. Trimming cost V 3 bases and J 0 bases, with 8 bases left between them. Germline V CDR1 and CDR2: GTSNPN, SVGIG (reference sequence). This CDR3 is built from 14 residues. CDR3 nucleotides: TGTGCCTGGAGGACCCACCCGAACACCGGGGAGCTGTTTTTT. It codes for CAWRTHPNTGELFF.

Details on this clonotype: A much larger clone differs from this one at a single base, so this may be a read error. The genes are TRBV10-3 and TRBJ2-5; a weak D match, TRBD1 (6 bases). The V end lost 10 bases, the J end lost 2 bases, and 20 bases lay between the germline ends. There are 15 residues in the CDR3. Per germline, CDR1 ENHRY and CDR2 SYGVKD. Here the CDR3 DNA reads TGTGCCACGGGAAACGACGCAGGGGTTCAAGAGACCCAGTACTTC. Translating it yields CATGNDAGVQETQYF.

This clonotype was seen repeatedly, ten times or more. J is TRBJ1-5 and V is TRBV18; D may be TRBD1 (5 bases). This CDR3 contains 16 residues. Germline values: CDR1 KGHSH, CDR2 LQKENI. The ends were cut back, 5 bases at V and 11 bases at J, with 25 bases in the middle. The CDR3 loop reads CASSWGRERGFLAQHF. Written as DNA, the CDR3 is TGTGCCAGCTCATGGGGACGGGAGCGGGGGTTCTTGGCCCAGCATTTT. Drawing the rest from reference TRBV18 and TRBJ1-5, the complete variable domain is NAGVMQNPRHLVRRRGQEARLRCSPMKGHSHVYWYRQLPEEGLKFMVYLQKENIIDESGMPKERFSAEFPKEGPSILRIQQVVRGDSAAYFCASSWGRERGFLAQHFGDGTRLSIL.

This clonotype was picked up one time. The V and J genes are TRBV11-2 and TRBJ1-2, with D tentatively TRBD1 (5 bases). The CDR3 is made up of 14 amino acids. Germline lookup yields CDR1 SGHAT and CDR2 FQNNGV. Trimming pared 6 bases from V and 2 bases from J, leaving 13 bases between. The CDR3: CASSLSGQNYGYTF. Written as DNA, the CDR3 is TGTGCCAGCAGTCTCTCGGGGCAGAACTATGGCTACACCTTC. The variable domain in full, completed from reference TRBV11-2 and TRBJ1-2, reads EAGVAQSPRYKIIEKRQSVAFWCNPISGHATLYWYQQILGQGPKLLIQFQNNGVVDDSQLPKDRFSAERLKGVDSTLKIQPAKLEDSAVYLCASSLSGQNYGYTFGSGTRLTVV.

This clonotype was observed many times. The chain is built from TRBV7-9 and TRBJ2-7, with D perhaps matching TRBD1 (6 bases). The V and J ends lost 5 bases and 1 base respectively, with 18 bases between them. The CDR3 sequence is 16 residues long. The germline V gene has CDR1 SEHNR and CDR2 FQNEAQ (reference sequence). The CDR3 bases are TGTGCCAGCAGCGCCCTTACCGGGACACTTTCCTACGAGCAGTACTTC. Amino acid sequence: CASSALTGTLSYEQYF.

The genes are TRBV7-2 and TRBJ2-2; 15 bases align to TRBD2. Germline CDR1 is SGHTA and CDR2 is FQGNSA. This CDR3 region has 16 residues. V gave up 5 bases and J gave up 5 bases; unmatched junction bases: 3. CDR3 loop: CASSPGTSGRTGELFF. The CDR3 region has the DNA TGTGCCAGCAGCCCGGGGACTAGCGGGAGGACCGGGGAGCTGTTTTTT.

The V and J genes are TRBV24-1 and TRBJ2-1; 9 nucleotides agree with TRBD1. The CDR3 spans 17 residues. Trimming cost V 1 base and J 7 bases; bases outside gene matches: 10. Per germline, CDR1 KGHDR and CDR2 SFDVKD. CDR3 protein: CATSDFGTGTTGNEQFF. The CDR3 DNA reads TGTGCCACCAGTGATTTCGGGACAGGGACTACCGGGAATGAGCAGTTCTTC.

The sample holds one count of this clonotype. This chain links TRBV7-3 with TRBJ2-2; D may be TRBD2 (5 bases). V lost 5 bases, J lost 4 bases, and 11 bases lay in between. The CDR3 consists of 14 residues. Per germline, CDR1 SGHTA and CDR2 FQGTGA. The CDR3 region has the DNA TGTGCCAGCAGCGCCTTCGGGGTCACCGGGGAGCTGTTTTTT. It is translated as CASSAFGVTGELFF.